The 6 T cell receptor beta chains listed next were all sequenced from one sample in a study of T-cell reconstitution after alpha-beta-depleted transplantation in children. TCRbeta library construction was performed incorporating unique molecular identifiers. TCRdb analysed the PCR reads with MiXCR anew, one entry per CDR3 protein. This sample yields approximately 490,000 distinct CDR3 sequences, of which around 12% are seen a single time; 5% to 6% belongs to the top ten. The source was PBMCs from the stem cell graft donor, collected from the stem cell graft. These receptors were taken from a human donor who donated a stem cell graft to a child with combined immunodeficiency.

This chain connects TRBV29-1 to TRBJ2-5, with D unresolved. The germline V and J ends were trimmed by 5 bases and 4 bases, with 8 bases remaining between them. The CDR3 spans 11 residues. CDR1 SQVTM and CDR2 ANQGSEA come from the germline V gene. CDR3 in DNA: TGCAGCGTTCTCGTGGGAGAGACCCAGTACTTC. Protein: CSVLVGETQYF.

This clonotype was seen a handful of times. The CDR3 loop is CARGQGTSYEQYF. CDR3 nucleotide sequence: TGTGCCAGGGGGCAGGGAACTTCCTACGAGCAGTACTTC. J is TRBJ2-7 and V is TRBV6-1; D perhaps matches TRBD1 (5 bases). The CDR3 is 13 residues long. V was clipped by 9 bases and J by 1 base, with 13 bases between them. Germline assignment: CDR1 MNHNS and CDR2 SASEGT.

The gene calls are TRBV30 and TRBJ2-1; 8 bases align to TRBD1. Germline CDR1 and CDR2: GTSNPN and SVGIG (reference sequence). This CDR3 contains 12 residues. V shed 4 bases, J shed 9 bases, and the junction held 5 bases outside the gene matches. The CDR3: CAWTPGGGEQFF. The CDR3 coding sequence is TGTGCCTGGACCCCAGGGGGCGGTGAGCAGTTCTTC.

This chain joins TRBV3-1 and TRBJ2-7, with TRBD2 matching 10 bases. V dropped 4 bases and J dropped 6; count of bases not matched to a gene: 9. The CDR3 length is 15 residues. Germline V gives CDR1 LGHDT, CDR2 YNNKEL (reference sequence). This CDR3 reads CASSLSPGLATEQYF. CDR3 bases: TGTGCCAGCAGCCTCAGCCCGGGACTAGCGACCGAGCAGTACTTC.

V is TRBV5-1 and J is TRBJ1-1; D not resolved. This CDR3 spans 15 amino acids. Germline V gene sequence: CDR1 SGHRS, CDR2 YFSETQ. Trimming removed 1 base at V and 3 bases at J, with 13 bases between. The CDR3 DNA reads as TGCGCCAGCAGCTTGTTCCCCGCGAGGGACACTGAAGCTTTCTTT. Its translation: CASSLFPARDTEAFF.

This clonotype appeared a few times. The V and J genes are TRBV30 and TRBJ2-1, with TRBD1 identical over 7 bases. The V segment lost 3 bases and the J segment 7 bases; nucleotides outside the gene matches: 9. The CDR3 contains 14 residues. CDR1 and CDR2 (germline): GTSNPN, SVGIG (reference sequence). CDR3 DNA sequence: TGTGCCTGGAGCCGGGGACAGATCGCGAATGAGCAGTTCTTC. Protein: CAWSRGQIANEQFF.